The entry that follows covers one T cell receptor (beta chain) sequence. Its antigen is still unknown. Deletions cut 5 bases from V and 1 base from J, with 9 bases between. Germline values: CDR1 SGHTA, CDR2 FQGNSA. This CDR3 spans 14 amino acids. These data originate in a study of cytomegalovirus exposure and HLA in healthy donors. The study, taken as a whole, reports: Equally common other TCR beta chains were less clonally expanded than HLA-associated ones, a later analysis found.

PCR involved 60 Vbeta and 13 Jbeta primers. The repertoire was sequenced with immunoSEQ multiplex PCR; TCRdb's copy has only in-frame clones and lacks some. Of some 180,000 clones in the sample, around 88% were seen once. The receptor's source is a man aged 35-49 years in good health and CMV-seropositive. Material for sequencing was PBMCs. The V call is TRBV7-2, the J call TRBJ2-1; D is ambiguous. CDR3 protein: CASSPRASYNEQFF. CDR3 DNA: TGTGCCAGCAGCCCTAGAGCGTCCTACAATGAGCAGTTCTTC.